One and the same sample provided the 5 T cell receptor beta chains below, sequenced in a study of T cells expressing NK-cell markers. TCRdb derives one entry per CDR3 protein from the 5' RACE reads, leaving out DNA. This specimen shows 200,000 to 300,000 distinct CDR3 sequences; the ten leading clones hold around 4%. Source material: blood T cells: a sorted CD56 or NKG2C T cell subset, CD4+ or CD8+ T cells, or bulk PBMC T cells (not recorded which). The origin of the receptors is a woman between 18 and 70 years old in good health.

The rearrangement uses TRBV6-1 and TRBJ2-2; as DNA is missing, the TRBD2 call by TCRdb cannot be tested. The CDR3 is made up of 15 amino acids. Germline loops: CDR1 MNHNS, CDR2 SASEGT. The CDR3 loop is CASSDGRAGTGELFF.

The gene calls are TRBV7-2 and TRBJ2-5. Germline V gives CDR1 SGHTA, CDR2 FQGNSA. The CDR3 length is 14 residues. This CDR3 is CASSLYGQQETQYF.

This chain joins TRBV5-1 and TRBJ2-4; lacking DNA, the TRBD2 call made by TCRdb goes unchecked. Germline CDR1 SGHRS, CDR2 YFSETQ. CDR3 length equals 14 residues. The CDR3 sequence is CASSLKYGEAVQYF.

The chain combines TRBV28 with TRBJ2-1; the D call from TCRdb, TRBD1, cannot be confirmed without DNA. The CDR3 has 15 residues. Germline-derived CDR1 and CDR2 are MDHEN and SYDVKM. The CDR3 sequence is CASSPAPGSYNEQFF.

The chain is built from TRBV6-4 and TRBJ2-1; TCRdb designates TRBD2, a call that cannot be tested without DNA. This CDR3 has 15 residues. The germline CDR1 and CDR2 sequences are MRHNA and SNTAGT. The CDR3 spells CASSDGASGSYEQFF.